A selection of T cell receptor beta chains follows, all from one sample in a study of blood T cell repertoires in COVID-19. Repertoires were generated with immunoSEQ multiplex PCR, while TCRdb's copy carries only in-frame clones and drops some. The sample carries around 230,000 clones, approximately 83% recorded once. Specimen: peripheral blood. The source is a man aged 40-49 years with acute or convalescent COVID-19. The CDR3 runs from the conserved cysteine through the conserved F or W. Fields, in order: clone size, D gene, V gene, J gene, CDR3 protein, CDR3 DNA. A D gene is named only where the DNA matches it firmly. Some rows have no size entry. The others give once, few or many, or a class for an expanded clone.

>NA|TRBD2|TRBV28|TRBJ2-5
CASSLPGGRETQYF
TGTGCCAGCAGTTTACCCGGCGGGAGAGAGACCCAGTACTTC
>NA|NA|TRBV5-6|TRBJ1-5
CASSRGGNQPQHF
TGTGCCAGCAGCCGGGGAGGGAATCAGCCCCAGCATTTT
>few|NA|TRBV29-1|TRBJ1-2
CSVEVGGDGYTF
TGCAGCGTTGAAGTGGGGGGAGATGGCTACACCTTC
>once|TRBD2|TRBV6-2/TRBV6-3|TRBJ2-2
CASSLVRQAGGSPGELFF
TGTGCCAGCAGCCTCGTCCGCCAGGCGGGAGGGTCCCCCGGGGAGCTGTTTTTT
>NA|NA|TRBV10-1|TRBJ2-7
CASSPDRTLSYEQYF
TGCGCCAGCAGCCCCGACCGGACTCTATCTTACGAGCAGTACTTC
>NA|TRBD2|TRBV9|TRBJ2-3
CASSVRLAGDVDTQYF
TGTGCCAGCAGCGTGAGACTAGCGGGAGATGTAGATACGCAGTATTTT
>NA|NA|TRBV7-2|TRBJ1-5
CASSLGAVNQPQHF
TGTGCCAGCAGCTTAGGGGCCGTGAATCAGCCCCAGCATTTT
>once|TRBD2|TRBV19|TRBJ2-3
CASTPYSGSMTDTQYF
TGTGCCAGTACCCCCTATAGCGGGAGTATGACAGATACGCAGTATTTT
>NA|TRBD2|TRBV9|TRBJ2-2
CASSVSREGDTGELFF
TGTGCCAGCAGCGTAAGTCGGGAGGGCGACACCGGGGAGCTGTTTTTT
>NA|TRBD2|TRBV6-4|TRBJ2-3
CASSDGGGSTDTQYF
TGTGCCAGCAGTGACGGGGGAGGGAGCACAGATACGCAGTATTTT
>NA|NA|TRBV19|TRBJ1-6
CASSGGRIYSPLHF
TGTGCCAGTAGTGGGGGCAGGATATATTCACCCCTCCACTTT
>NA|NA|TRBV9|TRBJ2-1
CASSARQAYNEQFF
TGTGCCAGCAGCGCCAGACAGGCTTACAATGAGCAGTTCTTC
>NA|NA|TRBV7-2|TRBJ1-5
CASSLASQNNQPQHF
TGTGCCAGCAGCTTAGCAAGTCAGAACAATCAGCCCCAGCATTTT
>NA|NA|TRBV9|TRBJ1-6
CASSAEDTEYNSPLHF
TGTGCCAGCAGCGCCGAGGACACCGAATATAATTCACCCCTCCACTTT
>once|TRBD2|TRBV5-4|TRBJ2-7
CASSLDPSGTSYEQYF
TGTGCCAGCAGCTTGGATCCTAGCGGTACTTCCTACGAGCAGTACTTC
>NA|TRBD2|TRBV11-2|TRBJ2-1
CASTMDGGRANEQFF
TGTGCCAGCACTATGGACGGGGGGAGGGCCAATGAGCAGTTCTTC
>NA|TRBD2|TRBV18|TRBJ2-3
CASSQLAGGTDTQYF
TGTGCCAGCTCACAGCTAGCGGGGGGCACAGATACGCAGTATTTT
>few|TRBD1|TRBV5-1|TRBJ1-2
CASSLEQGKVDGYTF
TGCGCCAGCAGCCTAGAACAGGGGAAAGTCGATGGCTACACCTTC
>NA|TRBD1|TRBV6-5|TRBJ1-5
CASSLNRGQPQHF
TGTGCCAGCAGCCTCAACAGGGGACAGCCCCAGCATTTT
>NA|TRBD1|TRBV27|TRBJ1-4
CASSRGTGTIPNEKLFF
TGTGCCAGCAGTCGAGGGACAGGGACGATACCTAATGAAAAACTGTTTTTT
>NA|NA|TRBV7-3|TRBJ2-3
CASSLGGSRTDTQYF
TGTGCCAGCAGCTTGGGCGGGTCTCGCACAGATACGCAGTATTTT
>NA|NA|TRBV21-1|TRBJ2-4
CASSKDGLAGERNIQYF
TGTGCCAGCAGCAAAGACGGTCTAGCGGGAGAGAGAAACATTCAGTACTTC
>NA|TRBD1|TRBV19|TRBJ1-5
CASGTGGGSNQPQHF
TGTGCCAGTGGGACAGGGGGCGGAAGCAATCAGCCCCAGCATTTT
>NA|NA|TRBV19|TRBJ2-1
CASSPHRDNEQFF
TGTGCCAGTAGTCCCCACAGGGACAATGAGCAGTTCTTC
>NA|NA|TRBV30|TRBJ1-2
CAWTEVRGYTF
TGTGCCTGGACGGAGGTCCGTGGCTACACCTTC
>NA|NA|TRBV15|TRBJ1-4
CATSRDRGSNEKLFF
TGTGCCACCAGCAGAGACAGGGGCTCTAATGAAAAACTGTTTTTT
>medium-sized|NA|TRBV4-2|TRBJ2-5
CASSQASGALETQYF
TGTGCCAGCAGCCAAGCCTCGGGAGCCCTCGAGACCCAGTACTTC
>NA|NA|TRBV4-2|TRBJ2-7
CASSQDQGYEQYF
TGTGCCAGCAGCCAAGATCAGGGTTACGAGCAGTACTTC
>once|NA|TRBV27|TRBJ1-1
CASSLSMRIGTEAFF
TGTGCCAGCAGTTTATCGATGAGGATCGGCACTGAAGCTTTCTTT
>NA|TRBD1|TRBV19|TRBJ1-4
CASSIWSGEGAGEKLFF
TGTGCCAGTAGTATATGGTCAGGAGAGGGGGCAGGTGAAAAACTGTTTTTT
>NA|TRBD2|TRBV10-3|TRBJ2-1
CATATGTSYNEQFF
TGTGCCACAGCGACCGGGACTAGTTACAATGAGCAGTTCTTC
>NA|TRBD1|TRBV7-9|TRBJ2-3
CASSLMGQGTDTQYF
TGTGCCAGCAGCTTAATGGGACAGGGCACAGATACGCAGTATTTT
>NA|NA|TRBV5-6|TRBJ1-6
CASSPSSYNSPLHF
TGTGCCAGCAGCCCGAGCTCCTATAATTCACCCCTCCACTTT
>NA|NA|TRBV7-9|TRBJ2-1
CASSLGPTGEQFF
TGTGCCAGCAGCTTAGGGCCGACGGGGGAGCAGTTCTTC
>NA|NA|TRBV2|TRBJ2-5
CASSREALQETQYF
TGTGCCAGCAGTCGAGAAGCTCTCCAAGAGACCCAGTACTTC
>NA|TRBD1|TRBV4-3|TRBJ2-7
CASSLDRSYEQYF
TGCGCCAGCAGCCTGGACAGGTCCTACGAGCAGTACTTC
>once|TRBD1|TRBV30|TRBJ2-7
CAWSAGGQGTEEQYF
TGTGCCTGGAGTGCCGGGGGACAGGGAACGGAGGAGCAGTACTTC
>few|TRBD2|TRBV7-6|TRBJ2-3
CASSLLPSGSTDTQYF
TGTGCCAGCAGCTTATTACCTAGCGGGAGTACAGATACGCAGTATTTT
>NA|TRBD1|TRBV11-3|TRBJ2-7
CASSAGTGGEQYF
TGTGCCAGCAGCGCCGGGACAGGGGGCGAGCAGTACTTC
>NA|TRBD1|TRBV3-1/TRBV3-2|TRBJ2-3
CASSQGQGSPDTQYF
TGTGCCAGCAGCCAAGGACAGGGCAGCCCAGATACGCAGTATTTT
>NA|NA|TRBV5-1|TRBJ1-1
CASSLDQGNTEAFF
TGCGCCAGCAGCTTGGATCAGGGGAACACTGAAGCTTTCTTT
>NA|TRBD2|TRBV18|TRBJ2-5
CASSPGGVQETQYF
TGTGCCAGCTCACCTGGGGGGGTTCAAGAGACCCAGTACTTC
>NA|NA|TRBV10-1|TRBJ2-2
CASSSGLSNTGELFF
TGCGCCAGCAGTTCGGGACTCTCGAACACCGGGGAGCTGTTTTTT
>NA|NA|TRBV2|TRBJ2-7
CASTLGTYYEQYF
TGTGCCAGCACCTTAGGGACTTATTACGAGCAGTACTTC
>NA|TRBD2|TRBV29-1|TRBJ2-7
CSVVTSGRALEQYF
TGCAGCGTTGTTACTAGCGGGAGGGCCCTCGAGCAGTACTTC